The source of this T cell receptor beta chain is a study of blood T cells in healthy people across ages. This clonotype was counted ten times or more. The V gene's germline CDR1 is SGHAT and CDR2 FQNNGV. The CDR3 length is 12 residues. Trimming cost V 5 bases and J 2 bases, with 7 bases left between them. The second PCR ran roughly 7 to 11 cycles with a sample-barcoded 5' primer and J-beta primers. TCRdb reprocessed the 5' RACE reads with MiXCR, giving one entry per CDR3 protein. The top ten hold under 35% of the sample, which has fewer than 900,000 distinct CDR3 sequences, about 52% seen once. The sample comprised blood. J is TRBJ2-7 and V is TRBV11-2; the D is unclear. The clonotype was recovered from a woman aged 60 to 75 in good health. The CDR3 DNA reads as TGTGCCAGCAGCGCCTTGGCCTACGAGCAGTACTTC. As protein: CASSALAYEQYF. The full variable domain, completed using reference TRBV11-2 and TRBJ2-7, is EAGVAQSPRYKIIEKRQSVAFWCNPISGHATLYWYQQILGQGPKLLIQFQNNGVVDDSQLPKDRFSAERLKGVDSTLKIQPAKLEDSAVYLCASSALAYEQYFGPGTRLTVT.